One and the same sample provided the 3 T cell receptor beta chains below, sequenced in a study of Graves' ophthalmopathy and Graves' hyperthyroidism. Amplification of TCR beta CDR3 regions used RNA transcripts. The workflow started with a first-round RT-PCR run with HTBI primers and then moved on to a second-round multiplex PCR. TCRdb re-called the multiplex PCR reads through MiXCR, storing one row per CDR3 protein. Of about 740,000 distinct CDR3 sequences in the sample, 40% are singletons; the top ten hold approximately 46%. Source material: peripheral blood. The receptors were gathered from an adult man with Graves' ophthalmopathy.

Written as DNA, the CDR3 is TGCAGCGCGGCCCGACAGGGTGCGAACACCGGGGAGCTGTTTTTT. Translation: CSAARQGANTGELFF. The chain links TRBV29-1 to TRBJ2-2, with 7 nucleotides matching TRBD1. The CDR3 is 15 residues long. The germline V gene encodes CDR1 SQVTM and CDR2 ANQGSEA. Trimming removed 7 bases from V and 0 bases from J; junction bases left unmatched: 8.

The sample holds many counts of this clonotype. The chain links TRBV10-2 to TRBJ1-5; maybe TRBD1 (5 bases). This CDR3 has 15 residues. V shed 5 bases and J shed 2 bases, with 13 bases lying between them. Germline V gene data show CDR1 as WSHSY and CDR2 as SAAADI. As DNA, the CDR3 is TGCGCCAGCAGTCGCTCGGACACACGCAATCAGCCCCAGCATTTT. Protein product: CASSRSDTRNQPQHF.

This clonotype has a handful of counts. This chain connects TRBV7-9 to TRBJ2-2; tentatively, D is TRBD2 (6 bases). Trimming took off 3 bases at V and 3 bases at J, with 11 bases between the two ends. This CDR3 comprises 15 residues. Per the germline V gene, CDR1 is SEHNR and CDR2 is FQNEAQ (reference sequence). CDR3 amino acids: CASSFFSGDTGELFF. The DNA of the CDR3 is TGTGCCAGCAGCTTTTTCTCGGGGGACACCGGGGAGCTGTTTTTT.